Presented here are 2 T cell receptor beta chains from one specimen sequenced in a study of T cell responses to AZD1222 COVID-19 vaccine. Method: immunoSEQ multiplex PCR; TCRdb's copy keeps in-frame clones and lacks some. Of around 120,000 clones listed, 85% to 95% are singletons. This material consisted of peripheral blood, taken on day 0 of AZD1222 vaccination. These receptors all stem from an adult in good health.

This chain joins TRBV30 and TRBJ2-7, with TRBD1 matching 12 bases. The CDR3 is 15 residues long. The V gene's germline CDR1 is GTSNPN and CDR2 SVGIG (reference sequence). Trimming removed 1 base from V and 5 bases from J; junction bases left unmatched: 6. CDR3 nucleotides: TGTGCCTGGAGTGACGGGACAGGGGGCTTCAACGAGCAGTACTTC. Translation: CAWSDGTGGFNEQYF. The full variable domain, rest sourced from reference TRBV30 and TRBJ2-7, is SQTIHQWPATLVQPVGSPLSLECTVEGTSNPNLYWYRQAAGRGLQLLFYSVGIGQISSEVPQNLSASRPQDRQFILSSKKLLLSDSGFYLCAWSDGTGGFNEQYFGPGTRLTVT.

The J gene is TRBJ2-1, the V gene TRBV10-3, with TRBD2 matching 12 bases. V trimming: 3 bases; J trimming: 7 bases; junction bases outside the gene matches: 4. CDR1 and CDR2 from the germline V gene are ENHRY and SYGVKD. CDR3 length equals 15 residues. CDR3 loop: CAISEGLAGSNEQFF. CDR3 DNA sequence: TGTGCCATCAGTGAAGGACTAGCGGGATCAAATGAGCAGTTCTTC.